A single sample gave rise to the 13 T cell receptor beta chains below, sequenced in a study of T cells in Graves' hyperthyroidism and ophthalmopathy. Researchers amplified the TCR beta CDR3 regions from RNA transcripts. A set of HTBI primers served as the primers for a first-round RT-PCR of the TCR CDR3. TCRdb processed the multiplex PCR reads anew with MiXCR; each CDR3 protein has one entry. The table lists some 360,000 distinct CDR3 sequences, roughly 18% of them singletons. The specimen sequenced was blood. These receptors were taken from a woman between 40 and 55 years old with Graves' ophthalmopathy.

This clonotype was recorded at least ten times. The genes are TRBV5-8 and TRBJ2-5, with 7 bases that match TRBD2. CDR1 and CDR2 from the germline V gene are SGHTS and YDEGEE. The ends lost 1 base at V and 4 bases at J; junction bases unmatched: 10. This CDR3 spans 16 amino acids. The CDR3 bases are TGTGCCAGCAGCTTGACCCGGACGGGAGGAGGAGAGACCCAGTACTTC. Protein: CASSLTRTGGGETQYF.

This clonotype was counted many times. The rearrangement uses TRBV19 and TRBJ1-1; 8 nucleotides agree with TRBD1. The V gene's germline CDR1 is LNHDA and CDR2 SQIVND (reference sequence). This CDR3 contains 12 residues. V lost 10 bases to trimming and J lost 5 bases; unmatched junction nucleotides: 6. This CDR3 is CATRTGLTEAFF. CDR3 DNA sequence: TGTGCCACGCGGACAGGGTTGACTGAAGCTTTCTTT.

Turning to this clonotype: This may come from a read error, since a much larger clone is one base off. This chain links TRBV7-8 with TRBJ2-5; tentatively, D is TRBD1 or TRBD2 (5 bases each). V was shortened by 6 bases and J by 3 bases, with 8 bases between the two germline ends. The CDR3 consists of 12 residues. Germline loops: CDR1 SGHVS, CDR2 FQNEAQ. DNA of the CDR3: TGTGCCAGCAGGGGGGACGAAGAGACCCAGTACTTC. Translated: CASRGDEETQYF.

In this sample, this clonotype turned up many times. This sequence may be a read error, since a much larger clone differs from it by one base. The V call is TRBV28, the J call TRBJ2-2; 9 bases agree with TRBD1. Germline CDR1 and CDR2: MDHEN and SYDVKM. The CDR3 covers 17 residues. The CDR3 coding sequence is TGTGCCAGCAGTTTTAGCATACAGGGGGCAGTCACCGGGGAGCTGTCTTTT. Amino acid sequence: CASSFSIQGAVTGELSF.

This clonotype came up many times. The rearrangement uses TRBV6-1 and TRBJ2-5, with D tentatively TRBD1 or TRBD2 (7 bases each). The CDR3 is made up of 14 amino acids. Trimming left V 11 bases short and J 7 bases short, with 23 bases between. Per the germline V gene, CDR1 is MNHNS and CDR2 is SASEGT. The CDR3 reads CASPPQGGLATQYF. CDR3 coding DNA: TGTGCCTCCCCACCCCAGGGGGGGTTAGCGACCCAGTACTTC.

In the case of this clonotype: At one boundary the junction diverges from the germline segment, which might be a read error. This chain uses TRBV2 with TRBJ2-7; tentatively, D is TRBD1 (6 bases). This CDR3 comprises 14 residues. CDR1 and CDR2 (germline): SNHLY, FYNNEI. CDR3 coding DNA: TGTGCCAGCAGTGACCAGACAGGAGCTTACGAGCAGTCCTTC. Protein product: CASSDQTGAYEQSF.

This clonotype was recorded many times. This rearrangement joins TRBV28 to TRBJ1-5; TRBD1 is a possible D gene (5 bases). Per the germline V gene, CDR1 is MDHEN and CDR2 is SYDVKM. V shed 3 bases and J shed 5 bases, with 29 bases lying between them. The CDR3 contains 20 residues. The CDR3 region is CASSLQSNSGTPRVYQPQHF. The CDR3 DNA reads TGTGCCAGCAGTTTGCAATCAAATTCCGGGACTCCGAGGGTTTATCAGCCCCAGCATTTT.

This clonotype has a count of ten or more. V usage is TRBV30 and J usage is TRBJ2-5; 7 bases agree with TRBD1. Germline loops: CDR1 GTSNPN, CDR2 SVGIG (reference sequence). The CDR3 consists of 13 residues. V dropped 3 bases and J dropped 4; count of bases not matched to a gene: 5. The CDR3 is CAWSWGQTETQYF. In DNA, the CDR3 is TGTGCCTGGAGCTGGGGACAGACAGAGACCCAGTACTTC.

This clonotype has at least ten counts. The chain carries TRBV20-1 and TRBJ1-1; 8 bases agree with TRBD1. J lost 1 base, V lost 1 base, and 5 bases had no gene match. The CDR3 sequence is 15 residues long. Looked up from germline, CDR1 is DFQATT and CDR2 is SNEGSKA (reference sequence). The CDR3 is CSARVGGTGNTEAFF. CDR3 DNA: TGCAGTGCTAGAGTGGGTGGGACAGGGAACACTGAAGCTTTCTTT.

The gene calls are TRBV6-1 and TRBJ1-1; unclear D gene. The germline V gene has CDR1 MNHNS and CDR2 SASEGT. This CDR3 is built from 14 residues. V gave up 6 bases and J gave up 1 base, with 12 bases separating them. The CDR3 nucleotides are TGTGCCAGCAGCACAAGGAAGTCGAACACTGAAGCTTTCTTT. Protein: CASSTRKSNTEAFF.

This clonotype was recorded many times. The V and J genes are TRBV20-1 and TRBJ2-5; D remains ambiguous. The CDR3 spans 13 residues. Germline lookup yields CDR1 DFQATT and CDR2 SNEGSKA (reference sequence). V was shortened by 0 bases and J by 5 bases, with 10 bases between the two germline ends. CDR3 sequence reads: CSARDPVTETQYF. CDR3 nucleotides: TGCAGTGCTAGAGATCCAGTGACTGAGACCCAGTACTTC.

Ten or more counts support this clonotype. The chain is built from TRBV29-1 and TRBJ2-7; D ambiguous. The germline V gene encodes CDR1 SQVTM and CDR2 ANQGSEA. The CDR3 runs to 13 residues. The V and J ends lost 4 bases and 1 base respectively, with 11 bases between them. CDR3 DNA: TGCAGCGTTGTTTCGGCTAGTTCCTACGAGCAGTACTTC. Translating it yields CSVVSASSYEQYF.

This clonotype was seen at least ten times. The chain combines TRBV30 with TRBJ1-2; no clear D. The germline V gene encodes CDR1 GTSNPN and CDR2 SVGIG (reference sequence). CDR3 size: 11 residues. V lost 5 bases to trimming and J lost 10 bases, with 14 bases between them. This CDR3 is CAWSHSLDYTF. DNA for the CDR3: TGTGCCTGGTCACACAGTCTGGACTACACCTTC. The variable domain in full, completed from reference TRBV30 and TRBJ1-2, reads SQTIHQWPATLVQPVGSPLSLECTVEGTSNPNLYWYRQAAGRGLQLLFYSVGIGQISSEVPQNLSASRPQDRQFILSSKKLLLSDSGFYLCAWSHSLDYTFGSGTRLTVV.